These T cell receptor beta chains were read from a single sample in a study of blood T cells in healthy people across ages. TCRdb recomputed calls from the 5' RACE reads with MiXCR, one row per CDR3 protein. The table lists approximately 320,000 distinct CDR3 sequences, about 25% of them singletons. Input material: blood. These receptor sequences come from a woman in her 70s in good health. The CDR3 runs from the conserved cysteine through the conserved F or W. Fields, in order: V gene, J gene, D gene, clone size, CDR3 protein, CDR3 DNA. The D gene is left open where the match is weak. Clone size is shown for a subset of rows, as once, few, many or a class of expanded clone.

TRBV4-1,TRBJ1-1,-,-,CASSRGRENTEAFF,TGCGCCAGCAGCCGGGGACGGGAGAACACTGAAGCTTTCTTT
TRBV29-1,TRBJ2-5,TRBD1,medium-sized,CSVARGQETQYF,TGCAGCGTTGCCAGGGGGCAAGAGACCCAGTACTTC
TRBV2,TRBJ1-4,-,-,CASSKRVGEKLFF,TGTGCCAGCTCGAAGCGGGTTGGTGAAAAACTGTTTTTT
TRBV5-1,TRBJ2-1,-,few,CASSRTVNEQFF,TGCGCCAGCAGCCGGACAGTCAATGAGCAGTTCTTC
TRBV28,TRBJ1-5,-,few,CASSLWGLPQHF,TGTGCCAGCAGTTTGTGGGGACTGCCCCAGCATTTT
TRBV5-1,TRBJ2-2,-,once,CASSLAGGVTGELFF,TGCGCCAGCAGCTTGGCTGGGGGTGTCACCGGGGAGCTGTTTTTT
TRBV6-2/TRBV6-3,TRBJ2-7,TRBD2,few,CASSIFLAGELEQYF,TGTGCCAGCAGCATTTTTCTAGCGGGAGAACTCGAGCAGTACTTC
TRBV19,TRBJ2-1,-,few,CASSAGASSYNEQFF,TGTGCCAGTAGTGCAGGGGCTAGCTCCTACAATGAGCAGTTCTTC
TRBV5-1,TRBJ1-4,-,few,CASSSQGTEGEKLFF,TGCGCCAGCAGCTCGCAAGGCACCGAGGGTGAAAAACTGTTTTTT
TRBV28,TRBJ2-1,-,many,CASSSHGGGLWEQFF,TGTGCCAGCAGTTCCCACGGAGGGGGGCTTTGGGAGCAGTTCTTC
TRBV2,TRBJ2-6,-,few,CASLREAGANVLTF,TGTGCCAGCCTAAGGGAGGCTGGGGCCAACGTCCTGACTTTC
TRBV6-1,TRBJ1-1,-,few,CASKWGPGNTEAFF,TGTGCCAGCAAGTGGGGACCAGGGAACACTGAAGCTTTCTTT
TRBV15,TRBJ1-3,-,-,CATRQGRSSGNTIYF,TGTGCCACCAGGCAGGGAAGGTCCTCTGGAAACACCATATATTTT
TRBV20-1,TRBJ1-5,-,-,CSASFPGRQSQPQHF,TGCAGTGCTAGCTTTCCGGGACGCCAATCTCAGCCCCAGCATTTT
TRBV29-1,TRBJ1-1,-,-,CSAYPRGGEAFF,TGCAGCGCCTACCCCAGGGGAGGTGAAGCTTTCTTT
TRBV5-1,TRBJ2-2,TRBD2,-,CASSLEAGGPTGELFF,TGCGCCAGCAGCTTGGAAGCGGGAGGGCCAACTGGGGAGCTGTTTTTT
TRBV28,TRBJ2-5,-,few,CASTSTVVTQETQYF,TGTGCCAGCACCTCGACGGTGGTAACCCAAGAGACCCAGTACTTC
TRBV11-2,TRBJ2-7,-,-,CASSLEPGGRYEQYF,TGTGCCAGCAGCTTAGAACCCGGGGGCCGCTACGAGCAGTACTTC
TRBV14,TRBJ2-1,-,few,CASSQRNLSSYNEQFF,TGTGCCAGCAGCCAACGGAACCTGAGCTCCTACAATGAGCAGTTCTTC
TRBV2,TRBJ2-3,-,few,CASSVASFGDTQYF,TGTGCCAGCAGTGTCGCTAGCTTTGGAGATACGCAGTATTTT
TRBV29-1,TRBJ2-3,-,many,CSVVVSSDTQYF,TGCAGCGTTGTGGTCAGTTCAGATACGCAGTATTTT
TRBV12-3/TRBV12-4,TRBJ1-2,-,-,CASSLGIYYGYTF,TGTGCCAGCAGTTTAGGGATCTACTATGGCTACACCTTC
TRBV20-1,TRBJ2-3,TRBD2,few,CSARSGLGSGDTQYF,TGCAGTGCTAGATCAGGACTAGGATCAGGAGATACGCAGTATTTT
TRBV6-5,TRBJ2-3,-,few,CASSYSPGRGTDTQYF,TGTGCCAGCAGTTACTCGCCAGGACGCGGCACAGATACGCAGTATTTT
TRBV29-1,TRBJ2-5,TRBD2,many,CSVLAGGPETQYF,TGCAGCGTCCTAGCGGGAGGGCCGGAGACCCAGTACTTC
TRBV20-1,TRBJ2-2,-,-,CSARRGNTGELFF,TGCAGTGCTAGAAGGGGAAACACCGGGGAGCTGTTTTTT